The TCR beta chain under discussion was sequenced for a study of T cells in Graves' hyperthyroidism and ophthalmopathy. Fresh peripheral blood, under 13 ml, was the source of the PBMCs. This clonotype was observed at least ten times. Amplification yielded TCR beta CDR3 regions, with RNA transcripts as the source. First-round RT-PCR targeting the TCR CDR3 was performed with the HTBI primer set. One entry per CDR3 protein, called by TCRdb with MiXCR from the multiplex PCR reads. This sample has hundreds of thousands of distinct CDR3 sequences, with more than 14% found just once. CDR1 and CDR2 (germline): SGDLS, YYNGEE. This CDR3 region has 16 residues. Trimming took off 0 bases at V and 2 bases at J, with 14 bases between the two ends.

What was sequenced was blood. The chain recombines TRBV9 with TRBJ2-5, with D possibly being TRBD2 (5 bases). This receptor was taken from a woman in her 50s with Graves' ophthalmopathy. In DNA, the CDR3 is TGTGCCAGCAGCGTAGGTGGAGGACGCCAACAAGAGACCCAGTACTTC. This gives the protein CASSVGGGRQQETQYF.